This T cell receptor beta chain was retrieved from a study of T-cell memory formation after mild COVID-19 (dated by TCRdb to the early 2020s). General notes on the study: TCR sequence clusters from the two donors were found to be largely donor specific. Two young, previously healthy adult volunteers, one female and one male, were included in the cohort. Longitudinal TCRalpha and TCRbeta repertoire sequencing tracked T-cell clones expanding and contracting after mild COVID-19 in two donors. Results and caveats for the whole study, not just this receptor: Whether the second-wave clones peaking on day 37 were SARS-CoV-2 specific was not confirmed. Balanced CD4/CD8 phenotypes were observed for clones contracting from day 15 to 85, whereas a bias towards CD4+ was observed for a second wave of clones expanding from day 15 to 37. Only two mild cases were covered by the study, and larger cohorts that include severe cases with pre-infection samples were considered necessary. Contracting CD4+ clones turned up mainly in the CM and EM memory subsets, whereas EMRA was where CD8+ clones were enriched. Some responding clones were detected in pre-infection memory, which suggested that pre-existing cross-reactive memory T cells had joined the SARS-CoV-2 response.

This clonotype came up a few times. The antigen it binds to is not known. Per-nucleotide qualities are absent, and no much larger clonotype sits a single base away. Instrument on record: Illumina NovaSeq 6000. TCRalpha and TCRbeta cDNA libraries were built by 5'RACE with constant-segment primers, adding sample barcodes and unique molecular identifiers. RNA was extracted from every sample with Trizol reagent. Library amplification was performed in two PCR steps, and a second sample barcode and Illumina TruSeq adapters were introduced in the second step. Sequencing of libraries was performed on an Illumina NovaSeq with 2 x 150 bp paired-end reads. The authors' analysis ran thus. Demultiplexing of reads and collapsing into UMI-guided consensus sequences were performed with migec v1.2.7. Using mixcr v2.1.11, UMI consensuses were aligned to TRA and TRB V and J templates and then assembled into clonotypes. Clonotypes were classified as expanded or contracted when called significant by both edgeR and NoisET, with noise models trained on biological replicates. For edgeR calls, the thresholds were a false discovery rate-adjusted p below 0.01 and a log2 fold-change of 1. As an exploratory analysis of dynamics, max-normalized trajectories of the 1000 most abundant clonotypes were examined by PCA with hierarchical clustering. Separately sequenced CD4+ and CD8+ repertoires were used to assign the CD4 or CD8 phenotype of responding clones. The public reads were quality trimmed at Q25 with fastp and then assembled into clones with MiXCR by TCRdb, keeping productive beta chains. Each entry merges the rows of one CDR3 protein and shows their most common DNA and genes. The V and J calls follow TCRdb's processing rather than the paper's. A total of hundreds of thousands of distinct CDR3 sequences appear in this sample, 20% of them only once. Of the sample, around 8.4% is held by the ten largest clones.

Ficoll-Paque density gradient centrifugation was the method used to isolate PBMCs. Spanning cysteine to phenylalanine, the CDR3 consists of 14 amino acids. The DNA shown is the 42-base CDR3, in frame from base 1. Relative to germline, V is missing 0 bases and J is missing 5 bases, with 3 bases of the junction outside any gene match. The germline V gene provides CDR1 LGHNA and CDR2 YSLEER. Input material: PBMCs or a T cell subset sorted from them (not recorded which). This TCR derives from an adult woman who had mild COVID-19 (a few samples of this study predate the infection). The sample titles of this study are shuffled in the database, so cell type and time point are left out; the donor was told from shared clones. This sequence uses TRBV4-3 and TRBJ2-5, and 7 bases in between align with TRBD2. The CDR3 region: CASSQEAGSETQYF. The nucleotide sequence is given as TGCGCCAGCAGCCAAGAAGCGGGAAGTGAGACCCAGTACTTC.